What follows is one T cell receptor (beta chain) and its context. This clonotype was detected a few times. Its antigen has not been determined. One base away there is no much larger clone; base qualities are not given. These data originate in a study of T cell repertoires in cytomegalovirus infection (dated by TCRdb to about 2019). Some background on the complete study: Peptide stimulations targeted recently identified HLA-C-restricted CMV epitopes, whose presentation resists viral immunomodulation, together with well-studied HLA-B-restricted epitopes. Because public TCR beta signatures pointed to carriage of CMV infection together with the matching HLA type, the HLA type of each donor mattered for the analysis.

Reads for this sample came from an Illumina HiSeq 1500. The raw public reads went through TCRdb reprocessing: fastp at Q25, MiXCR clone calling, in-frame beta chains kept. Each entry merges the rows of one CDR3 protein and shows their most common DNA and genes. Here the sample has around 85,000 distinct CDR3 sequences; approximately 45% occur a single time. The ten largest account for over 90% of the sample. The study at large found these results: The ex vivo response was dominated by HLA-C-restricted CMV-specific TCR beta clonotypes, and the single most frequent clonotype in two of eight donors was supplied by these HLA-C-restricted clonotypes. In both this cohort and an independent approximately 350-donor cohort, the cumulative frequency of public TCR beta family members distinguished carriers of CMV infection plus the relevant HLA type.

Measured from the cysteine to the phenylalanine, the CDR3 is 14 residues long. Only the CDR3 region is kept as DNA, spanning 42 bases read in frame from base 1. Reading the germline V gene gives CDR1 SGHTA and CDR2 FQGTGA. V and J lose 1 base and 6 bases, and a span of 11 bases separates them. The treatment or condition label, read with the paper, signifies: in vitro stimulation with specific CMV peptide epitopes to enrich CMV-specific T cells. The chain joins TRBV7-3 to TRBJ2-3, with the identity of the D gene unclear. The receptor was isolated from a human donor in good health (CMV status not recorded). Some clones in this sample may be carry-over from other donors' samples. This specimen was CD8+ T cells from cultured PBMCs, taken from culture after CMV antigen stimulation. CDR3 sequence: CASSLNPQRDTQYF. The nucleotide sequence is given as TGTGCCAGCAGCTTAAATCCTCAACGGGATACGCAGTATTTT.